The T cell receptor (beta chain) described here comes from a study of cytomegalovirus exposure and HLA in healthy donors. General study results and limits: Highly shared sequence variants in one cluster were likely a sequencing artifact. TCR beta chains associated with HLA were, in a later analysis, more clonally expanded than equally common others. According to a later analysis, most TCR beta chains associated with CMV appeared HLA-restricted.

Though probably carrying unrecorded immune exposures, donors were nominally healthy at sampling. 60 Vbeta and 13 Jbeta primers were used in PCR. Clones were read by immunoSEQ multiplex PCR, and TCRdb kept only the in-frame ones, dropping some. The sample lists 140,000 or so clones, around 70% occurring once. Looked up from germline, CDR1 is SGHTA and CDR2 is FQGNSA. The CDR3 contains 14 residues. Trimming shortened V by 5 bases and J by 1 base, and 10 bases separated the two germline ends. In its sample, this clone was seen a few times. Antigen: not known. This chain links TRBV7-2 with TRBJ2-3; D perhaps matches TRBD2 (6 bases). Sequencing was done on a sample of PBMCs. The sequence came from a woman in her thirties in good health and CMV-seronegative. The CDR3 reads CASSPQRGTDTQYF. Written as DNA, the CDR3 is TGTGCCAGCAGCCCGCAGCGGGGCACAGATACGCAGTATTTT.